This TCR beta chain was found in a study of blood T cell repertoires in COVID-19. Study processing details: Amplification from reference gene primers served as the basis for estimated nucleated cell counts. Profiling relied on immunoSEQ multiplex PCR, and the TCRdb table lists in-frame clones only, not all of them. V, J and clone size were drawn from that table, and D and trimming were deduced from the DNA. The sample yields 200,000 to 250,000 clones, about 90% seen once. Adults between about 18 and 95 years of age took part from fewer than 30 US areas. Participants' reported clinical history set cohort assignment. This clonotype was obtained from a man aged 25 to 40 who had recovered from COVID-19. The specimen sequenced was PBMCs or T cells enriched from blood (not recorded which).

The DNA of the CDR3 is TGTGCCAGCAGCCAAGATTTGGTGCGAGGCTACACCTTC. Translation: CASSQDLVRGYTF. The chain is built from TRBV14 and TRBJ1-2; D remains ambiguous. Per germline, CDR1 SGHDN and CDR2 FVKESK. The CDR3 spans 13 residues. Trimming left V 0 bases short and J 8 bases short, with 10 bases between.